The rows below give T cell receptor beta chains drawn from one sample of a study of blood T cell repertoires in COVID-19. Here immunoSEQ multiplex PCR was the method, and the copy in TCRdb shows in-frame clones only, minus some. The sample lists under 150,000 clones; over 85% were seen once. Sequenced: peripheral blood. These receptors were taken from a man in his sixties with COVID-19, enrolled during active disease. The CDR3 runs from the conserved cysteine through the conserved F or W. D genes are given only for firm matches. Size is omitted from some rows. Given values are once, few, many or a class for expanded clones.

V gene: TRBV19; J gene: TRBJ1-2; clone size: -; D gene: -; CDR3 protein: CASTGGYGYTF; CDR3 DNA: TGTGCCAGTACGGGGGGCTATGGCTACACCTTC
V gene: TRBV5-1; J gene: TRBJ2-7; clone size: -; D gene: TRBD2; CDR3 protein: CASRSGTSDSYEQYF; CDR3 DNA: TGCGCCAGCAGGTCCGGGACTAGCGACTCCTACGAGCAGTACTTC
V gene: TRBV10-3; J gene: TRBJ2-7; clone size: -; D gene: -; CDR3 protein: CAIALGSGPYEQYF; CDR3 DNA: TGTGCCATCGCCTTGGGGAGCGGGCCGTACGAGCAGTACTTC
V gene: TRBV7-9; J gene: TRBJ1-2; clone size: once; D gene: TRBD1; CDR3 protein: CASSLGDRGGYTF; CDR3 DNA: TGTGCCAGCAGCTTGGGGGACAGGGGTGGCTACACCTTC
V gene: TRBV9; J gene: TRBJ1-6; clone size: few; D gene: -; CDR3 protein: CASSENGDSPLHF; CDR3 DNA: TGTGCCAGCAGCGAGAACGGGGATTCACCCCTCCACTTT
V gene: TRBV28; J gene: TRBJ2-2; clone size: once; D gene: -; CDR3 protein: CASSLQWNTGELFF; CDR3 DNA: TGTGCCAGCAGTTTACAGTGGAACACCGGGGAGCTGTTTTTT
V gene: TRBV30; J gene: TRBJ1-6; clone size: -; D gene: -; CDR3 protein: CAWGRSGTYNSPLHF; CDR3 DNA: TGTGCCTGGGGCCGCTCCGGGACATATAATTCACCCCTCCACTTT
V gene: TRBV6-2/TRBV6-3; J gene: TRBJ1-2; clone size: -; D gene: -; CDR3 protein: CASSLRGARGYTF; CDR3 DNA: TGTGCCAGCAGTTTGCGGGGGGCAAGGGGCTACACCTTC
V gene: TRBV6-2/TRBV6-3; J gene: TRBJ1-2; clone size: few; D gene: -; CDR3 protein: CASSYNRGSIYGYTF; CDR3 DNA: TGTGCCAGCAGTTACAATAGAGGCAGTATCTATGGCTACACCTTC
V gene: TRBV10-1; J gene: TRBJ1-4; clone size: -; D gene: TRBD1; CDR3 protein: CASSAGGSKKLFF; CDR3 DNA: TGCGCCAGCAGCGCAGGGGGGTCAAAAAAACTGTTTTTT
V gene: TRBV27; J gene: TRBJ2-3; clone size: -; D gene: TRBD2; CDR3 protein: CASSLTYSGRGDTQYF; CDR3 DNA: TGTGCCAGCAGTTTAACCTATAGCGGGAGAGGGGATACGCAGTATTTT
V gene: TRBV21-1; J gene: TRBJ1-5; clone size: -; D gene: -; CDR3 protein: CASSKVSRREPQHF; CDR3 DNA: TGTGCCAGCAGCAAAGTTTCACGGAGGGAGCCCCAGCATTTT
V gene: TRBV3-1/TRBV3-2; J gene: TRBJ2-7; clone size: -; D gene: TRBD2; CDR3 protein: CASSQATLGLASHEQYF; CDR3 DNA: TGTGCCAGCAGCCAAGCCACCCTGGGACTAGCGTCCCACGAGCAGTACTTC
V gene: TRBV7-9; J gene: TRBJ1-2; clone size: -; D gene: -; CDR3 protein: CASSWSGRPDGYTF; CDR3 DNA: TGTGCCAGCAGCTGGTCGGGGAGGCCGGATGGCTACACCTTC
V gene: TRBV11-3; J gene: TRBJ2-7; clone size: -; D gene: -; CDR3 protein: CASSPMTGESYEQYF; CDR3 DNA: TGTGCCAGCAGCCCCATGACAGGAGAAAGCTACGAGCAGTACTTC
V gene: TRBV7-9; J gene: TRBJ2-7; clone size: -; D gene: TRBD2; CDR3 protein: CASSASGGRALEQYF; CDR3 DNA: TGTGCCAGCAGCGCCAGTGGCGGGAGGGCCCTCGAGCAGTACTTC
V gene: TRBV14; J gene: TRBJ2-7; clone size: few; D gene: -; CDR3 protein: CASSQEKQVIYEQYF; CDR3 DNA: TGTGCCAGCAGCCAAGAAAAACAGGTTATCTACGAGCAGTACTTC
V gene: TRBV14; J gene: TRBJ2-7; clone size: -; D gene: TRBD1; CDR3 protein: CASSQVRGPTCEQYF; CDR3 DNA: TGTGCCAGCAGCCAAGTAAGGGGGCCGACCTGCGAGCAGTACTTC
V gene: TRBV9; J gene: TRBJ1-1; clone size: once; D gene: -; CDR3 protein: CASSRLWGDTEAFF; CDR3 DNA: TGTGCCAGCAGTCGACTTTGGGGGGACACTGAAGCTTTCTTT
V gene: TRBV4-1; J gene: TRBJ2-1; clone size: -; D gene: -; CDR3 protein: CASSQDAAEHNEQFF; CDR3 DNA: TGCGCCAGCAGCCAAGATGCGGCGGAGCACAATGAGCAGTTCTTC
V gene: TRBV28; J gene: TRBJ1-1; clone size: -; D gene: -; CDR3 protein: CASRSRGNTEAFF; CDR3 DNA: TGTGCCAGCAGGTCTCGAGGGAACACTGAAGCTTTCTTT
V gene: TRBV3-1/TRBV3-2; J gene: TRBJ2-7; clone size: -; D gene: -; CDR3 protein: CASSQGNGENEQYF; CDR3 DNA: TGTGCCAGCAGCCAAGGAAACGGGGAGAACGAGCAGTACTTC
V gene: TRBV5-8; J gene: TRBJ2-2; clone size: -; D gene: -; CDR3 protein: CASSLGRLGSWNTGELFF; CDR3 DNA: TGTGCCAGCAGCTTGGGACGGCTTGGGAGCTGGAACACCGGGGAGCTGTTTTTT
V gene: TRBV30; J gene: TRBJ2-5; clone size: -; D gene: -; CDR3 protein: CAWSVRRVWETQYF; CDR3 DNA: TGTGCCTGGAGTGTACGCCGGGTTTGGGAGACCCAGTACTTC
V gene: TRBV28; J gene: TRBJ2-2; clone size: -; D gene: TRBD2; CDR3 protein: CASSLSSGRWPGELFF; CDR3 DNA: TGTGCCAGCAGTTTAAGCAGCGGGAGGTGGCCCGGGGAGCTGTTTTTT
V gene: TRBV9; J gene: TRBJ2-5; clone size: -; D gene: TRBD2; CDR3 protein: CASSPQTSGWETQYF; CDR3 DNA: TGTGCCAGCAGCCCTCAGACTAGCGGGTGGGAGACCCAGTACTTC
V gene: TRBV21-1; J gene: TRBJ2-4; clone size: -; D gene: -; CDR3 protein: CASSKGTVNIQYF; CDR3 DNA: TGTGCCAGCAGCAAAGGTACAGTAAACATTCAGTACTTC
V gene: TRBV7-2; J gene: TRBJ2-5; clone size: -; D gene: TRBD2; CDR3 protein: CASSLEAGGGETQYF; CDR3 DNA: TGTGCCAGCAGCTTAGAAGCGGGAGGAGGAGAGACCCAGTACTTC
V gene: TRBV19; J gene: TRBJ1-5; clone size: -; D gene: TRBD1; CDR3 protein: CASTQGVQPQHF; CDR3 DNA: TGTGCCAGTACCCAGGGGGTTCAGCCCCAGCATTTT
V gene: TRBV11-3; J gene: TRBJ1-2; clone size: -; D gene: TRBD1; CDR3 protein: CASSFIKDRAPLGYTF; CDR3 DNA: TGTGCCAGCAGCTTCATTAAAGACAGGGCCCCCCTTGGCTACACCTTC
V gene: TRBV4-1; J gene: TRBJ1-2; clone size: many; D gene: -; CDR3 protein: CASSRPPGDGYTF; CDR3 DNA: TGCGCCAGCAGCCGCCCCCCCGGGGATGGCTACACCTTC
V gene: TRBV6-5; J gene: TRBJ1-2; clone size: -; D gene: -; CDR3 protein: CASSYLAGDYGYTF; CDR3 DNA: TGTGCCAGCAGTTACTTGGCAGGCGACTATGGCTACACCTTC
V gene: TRBV11-3; J gene: TRBJ2-2; clone size: -; D gene: TRBD2; CDR3 protein: CASSFGTSGTGELFF; CDR3 DNA: TGTGCCAGCAGCTTCGGGACTAGCGGGACCGGGGAGCTGTTTTTT
V gene: TRBV6-5; J gene: TRBJ2-3; clone size: -; D gene: -; CDR3 protein: CANSLTTNGADTQYF; CDR3 DNA: TGTGCCAACTCCCTTACCACAAACGGGGCAGATACGCAGTATTTT
V gene: TRBV5-4; J gene: TRBJ2-5; clone size: -; D gene: TRBD1; CDR3 protein: CASSSTGEETQYF; CDR3 DNA: TGTGCCAGCAGCTCAACAGGGGAAGAGACCCAGTACTTC
V gene: TRBV24-1; J gene: TRBJ2-5; clone size: once; D gene: -; CDR3 protein: CATSAETQYF; CDR3 DNA: TGTGCCACCAGTGCTGAGACCCAGTACTTC
V gene: TRBV28; J gene: TRBJ1-1; clone size: -; D gene: TRBD1; CDR3 protein: CASSLYTGVAAFF; CDR3 DNA: TGTGCCAGCAGTTTATATACAGGGGTGGCAGCTTTCTTT
V gene: TRBV4-2; J gene: TRBJ2-1; clone size: -; D gene: TRBD2; CDR3 protein: CASSRQASGYNEQFF; CDR3 DNA: TGTGCCAGCAGCCGTCAGGCTAGCGGGTACAATGAGCAGTTCTTC
V gene: TRBV28; J gene: TRBJ1-6; clone size: -; D gene: -; CDR3 protein: CASSLSRGRAPLHF; CDR3 DNA: TGTGCCAGCAGTTTAAGCAGGGGAAGGGCACCCCTCCACTTT
V gene: TRBV7-9; J gene: TRBJ1-4; clone size: once; D gene: -; CDR3 protein: CASSLDQADEKLFF; CDR3 DNA: TGTGCCAGCAGCTTAGATCAAGCGGATGAAAAACTGTTTTTT
V gene: TRBV12-5; J gene: TRBJ2-3; clone size: -; D gene: -; CDR3 protein: CASGLPSTDTQYF; CDR3 DNA: TGTGCTAGTGGTTTGCCAAGCACAGATACGCAGTATTTT
V gene: TRBV19; J gene: TRBJ2-1; clone size: -; D gene: -; CDR3 protein: CASSIPRGSPYNEQFF; CDR3 DNA: TGTGCCAGTAGTATCCCTAGAGGTAGTCCGTACAATGAGCAGTTCTTC
V gene: TRBV5-1; J gene: TRBJ1-1; clone size: -; D gene: TRBD1; CDR3 protein: CASSSWVTGTGEAFF; CDR3 DNA: TGCGCCAGCAGCTCCTGGGTGACAGGGACGGGTGAAGCTTTCTTT
V gene: TRBV29-1; J gene: TRBJ1-4; clone size: -; D gene: TRBD1; CDR3 protein: CSATGQGATNEKLFF; CDR3 DNA: TGCAGCGCCACGGGACAGGGGGCAACTAATGAAAAACTGTTTTTT
V gene: TRBV5-4; J gene: TRBJ2-3; clone size: -; D gene: TRBD2; CDR3 protein: CASSPRRGLASDTQYF; CDR3 DNA: TGTGCCAGCAGCCCGAGGAGGGGACTAGCGTCAGATACGCAGTATTTT
V gene: TRBV6-2/TRBV6-3; J gene: TRBJ1-5; clone size: -; D gene: -; CDR3 protein: CASSYAGFGPQHF; CDR3 DNA: TGTGCCAGCAGTTACGCAGGGTTCGGGCCCCAGCATTTT
V gene: TRBV4-3; J gene: TRBJ2-2; clone size: -; D gene: -; CDR3 protein: CASSQRTENTGELFF; CDR3 DNA: TGCGCCAGCAGCCAAAGGACAGAGAACACCGGGGAGCTGTTTTTT